Below are 8 T cell receptor beta chains sequenced from a single sample in a study of T-cell memory formation after mild COVID-19. TCRdb called the 5' RACE reads again in MiXCR, with one record for every CDR3 protein. The profile covers under 450,000 distinct CDR3 sequences, with more than 20% appearing a single time and over 20% taken by the ten largest. Sequencing was carried out using PBMCs or a T cell subset sorted from them (not recorded which). These receptor sequences come from a man aged 18 to 30 who had mild COVID-19 (a few samples of this study predate the infection). Cell type and time point are not known.

This clonotype was recorded a few times. The chain is built from TRBV4-1 and TRBJ2-5; either TRBD1 or TRBD2 may fit D (5 bases each). The germline V and J ends were trimmed by 3 bases and 7 bases, with 12 bases remaining between them. Germline V lookup: CDR1 MGHRA, CDR2 YSYEKL. The CDR3 sequence is 13 residues long. Here the CDR3 reads CASSQGTMGTQYF. The CDR3 nucleotides read TGCGCCAGCAGCCAGGGGACGATGGGGACCCAGTACTTC.

This clonotype came up a few times. This chain links TRBV5-1 with TRBJ2-3, with 7 positions matching TRBD2. The V and J ends lost 7 bases and 2 bases, in that order; junction bases with no gene match: 10. Germline-derived CDR1 and CDR2 are SGHRS and YFSETQ. This CDR3 comprises 15 residues. For the CDR3, the DNA is TGCGCCAGCCTCCCATGGGGGGGTATCACAGATACGCAGTATTTT. Amino acid sequence: CASLPWGGITDTQYF.

The chain combines TRBV18 with TRBJ2-5; 8 nucleotides align to TRBD1. V shed 4 bases and J 4 bases; nucleotides not matched to a gene: 5. The CDR3 totals 14 residues. Germline CDR1 is KGHSH and CDR2 is LQKENI. The CDR3 protein is CASSLLDRGETQYF. The CDR3 nucleotides read TGTGCCAGCTCACTTTTAGACAGGGGAGAGACCCAGTACTTC. Full variable domain (missing parts from reference TRBV18 and TRBJ2-5): NAGVMQNPRHLVRRRGQEARLRCSPMKGHSHVYWYRQLPEEGLKFMVYLQKENIIDESGMPKERFSAEFPKEGPSILRIQQVVRGDSAAYFCASSLLDRGETQYFGPGTRLLVL.

The gene calls are TRBV5-4 and TRBJ2-1; D is perhaps TRBD2 (5 bases). Trimming cost V 4 bases and J 6 bases, with 17 bases left between them. The germline V gene encodes CDR1 SGHNT and CDR2 YYREEE (reference sequence). The CDR3 consists of 15 residues. CDR3 DNA: TGTGCCAGCAGCCCCAGGACTTACGAGCTCAATGAGCAGTTCTTC. It codes for CASSPRTYELNEQFF.

This clonotype has more than one count but fewer than ten. This chain connects TRBV9 to TRBJ2-2; 7 bases match TRBD2. In germline, CDR1 is SGDLS, CDR2 YYNGEE. The J segment lost 5 bases and the V segment lost 4 bases, leaving 11 bases of the junction unmatched. CDR3 length: 16 amino acids. The CDR3 sequence is CASSFHWGGDTGELFF. For the CDR3, the DNA is TGTGCCAGCAGCTTCCACTGGGGGGGGGATACCGGGGAGCTGTTTTTT.

This clonotype was observed a handful of times. The chain uses TRBV27 and TRBJ2-1; D is unclear. The CDR3 has 14 amino acids. The ends were cut back, 1 base at V and 4 bases at J, with 8 bases in the middle. Germline lookup yields CDR1 MNHEY and CDR2 SMNVEV (reference sequence). The CDR3, as DNA: TGTGCCAGCAGTTTATATTACCAATACAATGAGCAGTTCTTC. It is translated as CASSLYYQYNEQFF.

The chain joins TRBV2 to TRBJ1-2; D perhaps matches TRBD1 (6 bases). This CDR3 comprises 14 residues. Deletions cut 6 bases from V and 8 bases from J, with 19 bases between. Germline CDR1 and CDR2: SNHLY and FYNNEI. CDR3 amino acids: CASRSYPQGRGYTF. The DNA of the CDR3 is TGTGCCAGCAGGTCTTACCCACAGGGACGGGGCTACACCTTC.

This chain links TRBV4-1 with TRBJ1-2; D is ambiguous. Between the trimmed V and J ends, which lost 1 base and 2 bases, there was a span of 11 bases. From germline, CDR1 is MGHRA and CDR2 YSYEKL. The CDR3 length is 15 residues. This CDR3 reads CASSQGVRPNYGYTF. In DNA, the CDR3 is TGCGCCAGCAGCCAAGGAGTGAGGCCCAACTATGGCTACACCTTC.